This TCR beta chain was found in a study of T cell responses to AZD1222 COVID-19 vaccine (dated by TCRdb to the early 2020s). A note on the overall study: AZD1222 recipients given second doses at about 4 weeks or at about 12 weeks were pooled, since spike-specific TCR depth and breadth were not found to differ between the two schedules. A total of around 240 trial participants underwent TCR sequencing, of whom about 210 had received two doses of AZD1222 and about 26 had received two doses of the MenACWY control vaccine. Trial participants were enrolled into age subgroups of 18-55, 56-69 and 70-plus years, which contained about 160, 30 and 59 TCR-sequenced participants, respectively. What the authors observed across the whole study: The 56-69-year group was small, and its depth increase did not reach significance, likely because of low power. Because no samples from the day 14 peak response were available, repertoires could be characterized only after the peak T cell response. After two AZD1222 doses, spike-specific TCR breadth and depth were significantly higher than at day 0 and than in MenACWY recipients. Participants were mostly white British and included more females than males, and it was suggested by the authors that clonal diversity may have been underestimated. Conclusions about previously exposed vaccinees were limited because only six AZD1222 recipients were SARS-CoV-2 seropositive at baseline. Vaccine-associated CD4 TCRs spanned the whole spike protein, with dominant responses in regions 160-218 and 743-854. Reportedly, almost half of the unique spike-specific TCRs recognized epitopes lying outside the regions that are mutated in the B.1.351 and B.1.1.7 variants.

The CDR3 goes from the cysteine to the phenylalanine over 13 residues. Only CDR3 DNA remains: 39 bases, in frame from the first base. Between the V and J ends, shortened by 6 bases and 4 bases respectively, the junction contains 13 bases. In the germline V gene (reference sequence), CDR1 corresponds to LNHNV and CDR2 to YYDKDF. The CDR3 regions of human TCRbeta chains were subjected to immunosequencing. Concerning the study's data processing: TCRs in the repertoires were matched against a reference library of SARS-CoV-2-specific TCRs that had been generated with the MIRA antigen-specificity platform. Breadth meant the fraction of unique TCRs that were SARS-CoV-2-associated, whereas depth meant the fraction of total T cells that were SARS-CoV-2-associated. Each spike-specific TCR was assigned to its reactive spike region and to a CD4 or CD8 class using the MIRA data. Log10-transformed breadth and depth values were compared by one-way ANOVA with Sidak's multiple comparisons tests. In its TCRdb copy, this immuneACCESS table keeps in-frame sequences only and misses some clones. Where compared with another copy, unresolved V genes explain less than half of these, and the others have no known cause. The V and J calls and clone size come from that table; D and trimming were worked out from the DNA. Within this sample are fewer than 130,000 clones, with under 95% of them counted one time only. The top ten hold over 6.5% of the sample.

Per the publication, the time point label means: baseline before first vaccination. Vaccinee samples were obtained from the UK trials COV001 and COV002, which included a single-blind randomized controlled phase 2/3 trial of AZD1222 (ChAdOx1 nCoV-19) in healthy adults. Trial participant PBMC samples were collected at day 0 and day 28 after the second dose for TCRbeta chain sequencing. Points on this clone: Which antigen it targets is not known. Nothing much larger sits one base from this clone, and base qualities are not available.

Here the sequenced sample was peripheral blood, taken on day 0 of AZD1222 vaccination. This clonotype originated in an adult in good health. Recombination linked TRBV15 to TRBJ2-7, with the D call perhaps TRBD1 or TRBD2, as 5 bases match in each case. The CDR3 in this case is CATSRDVGYEQYF. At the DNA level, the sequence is TGTGCCACCAGTCGGGACGTCGGTTACGAGCAGTACTTC.